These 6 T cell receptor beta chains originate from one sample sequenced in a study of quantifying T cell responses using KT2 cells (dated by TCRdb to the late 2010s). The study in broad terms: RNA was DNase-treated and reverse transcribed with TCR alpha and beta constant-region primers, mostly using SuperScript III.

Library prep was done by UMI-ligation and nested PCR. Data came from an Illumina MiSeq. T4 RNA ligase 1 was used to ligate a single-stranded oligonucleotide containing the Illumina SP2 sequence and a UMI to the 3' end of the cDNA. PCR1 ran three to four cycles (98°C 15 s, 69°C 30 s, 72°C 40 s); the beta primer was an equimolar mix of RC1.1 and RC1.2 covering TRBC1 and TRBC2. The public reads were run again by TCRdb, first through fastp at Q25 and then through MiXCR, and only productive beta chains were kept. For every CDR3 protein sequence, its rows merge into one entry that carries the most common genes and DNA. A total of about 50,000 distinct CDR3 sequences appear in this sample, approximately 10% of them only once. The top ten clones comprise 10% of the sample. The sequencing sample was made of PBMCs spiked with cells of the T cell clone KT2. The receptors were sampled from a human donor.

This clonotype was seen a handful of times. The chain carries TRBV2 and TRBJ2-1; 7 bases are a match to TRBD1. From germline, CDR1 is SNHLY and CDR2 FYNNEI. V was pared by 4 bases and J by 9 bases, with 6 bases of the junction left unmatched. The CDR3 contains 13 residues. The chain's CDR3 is CASSGGQWGEQFF. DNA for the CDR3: TGTGCCAGCAGTGGGGGACAGTGGGGTGAGCAGTTCTTC. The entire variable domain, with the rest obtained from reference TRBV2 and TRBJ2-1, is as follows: EPEVTQTPSHQVTQMGQEVILRCVPISNHLYFYWYRQILGQKVEFLVSFYNNEISEKSEIFDDQFSVERPDGSNFTLKIRSTKLEDSAMYFCASSGGQWGEQFFGPGTRLTVL.

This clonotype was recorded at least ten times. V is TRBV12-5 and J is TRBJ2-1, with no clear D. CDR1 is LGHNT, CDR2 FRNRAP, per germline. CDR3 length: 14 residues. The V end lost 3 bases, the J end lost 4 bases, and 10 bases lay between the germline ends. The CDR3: CASGFSTTYNEQFF. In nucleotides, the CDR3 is TGTGCTAGTGGTTTTTCTACTACTTACAATGAGCAGTTCTTC.

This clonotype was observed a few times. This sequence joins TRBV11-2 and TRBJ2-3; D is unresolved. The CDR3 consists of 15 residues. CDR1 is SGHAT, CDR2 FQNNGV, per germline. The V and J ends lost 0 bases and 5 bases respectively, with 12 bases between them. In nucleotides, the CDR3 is TGTGCCAGCAGCTTAGACAGGCGTTCGGGAGATACGCAGTATTTT. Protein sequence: CASSLDRRSGDTQYF.

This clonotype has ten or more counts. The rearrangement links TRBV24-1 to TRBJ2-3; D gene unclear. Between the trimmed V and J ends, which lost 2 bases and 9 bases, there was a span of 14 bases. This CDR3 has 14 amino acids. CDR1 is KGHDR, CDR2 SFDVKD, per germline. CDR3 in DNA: TGTGCCACCAGTGATTCTCAAATCAGCCCCACGCAGTATTTT. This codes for CATSDSQISPTQYF.

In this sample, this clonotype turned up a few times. The CDR3 here is CASASLTTETIGYTF. Written as DNA, the CDR3 is TGTGCTAGTGCTTCCCTGACGACAGAAACTATAGGCTACACCTTC. V and J are TRBV12-5 and TRBJ1-2; D possibly corresponds to TRBD1 (5 bases). The CDR3 loop spans 15 amino acids. Germline CDR1 is LGHNT and CDR2 is FRNRAP. V was pared by 7 bases and J by 8 bases, with 23 bases between.

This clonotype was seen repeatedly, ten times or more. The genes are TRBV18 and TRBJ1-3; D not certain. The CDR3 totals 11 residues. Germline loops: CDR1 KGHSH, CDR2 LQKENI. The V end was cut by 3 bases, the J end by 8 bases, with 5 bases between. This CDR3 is CASSPSDTIYF. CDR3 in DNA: TGTGCCAGCTCACCGTCCGACACCATATATTTT. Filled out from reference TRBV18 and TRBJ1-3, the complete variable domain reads NAGVMQNPRHLVRRRGQEARLRCSPMKGHSHVYWYRQLPEEGLKFMVYLQKENIIDESGMPKERFSAEFPKEGPSILRIQQVVRGDSAAYFCASSPSDTIYFGEGSWLTVV.